This TCR beta chain is from a study of T cell responses to AZD1222 COVID-19 vaccine. Per germline, CDR1 MNHEY and CDR2 SVGEGT. There are 14 residues in the CDR3. With V trimmed by 4 bases and J by 9 bases, 7 bases remained unmatched. Measured with immunoSEQ multiplex PCR; TCRdb has only the in-frame clones, and not every one. The table has 140,000 or so clones, roughly 92% seen once; the top ten hold approximately 1.5%. This material consisted of peripheral blood, taken on day 0 of AZD1222 vaccination. This receptor was identified in an adult in good health. The gene calls are TRBV6-2 or TRBV6-3 and TRBJ2-1; the match to TRBD1 covers 9 bases. CDR3 sequence (DNA): TGTGCCAGCAGTTTGGGACAGGGAGGACTTGAGCAGTTCTTC. It specifies CASSLGQGGLEQFF.